This T cell receptor beta chain was documented in a study of lymphopenia after photon versus proton radiotherapy. Profiled with immunoSEQ multiplex PCR; TCRdb holds only in-frame clones, not every one. This sample carries 25,000 to 35,000 clones, 94% of them seen once, and the ten largest clones take around 0.67%. CDR3 length equals 15 residues. Germline V gene data show CDR1 as MNHEY and CDR2 as SMNVEV (reference sequence). V gave up 2 bases and J gave up 2 bases, with 11 bases separating them. Here the sequenced sample was peripheral blood, taken from a patient treated with photon-based radiotherapy. The sequence came from a woman between 45 and 60 years old with cholangiocarcinoma. The chain employs TRBV27 and TRBJ2-3; D perhaps matches TRBD2 (5 bases). CDR3 sequence: CASSLGDYHTDTQYF. For the CDR3, the DNA is TGTGCCAGCAGTTTAGGAGACTACCACACAGATACGCAGTATTTT.